One and the same sample provided the 3 T cell receptor beta chains below, sequenced in a study of T cell responses to AZD1222 COVID-19 vaccine. TCRdb keeps only in-frame clones here, not all; method: immunoSEQ multiplex PCR. The sample holds roughly 130,000 clones, around 90% seen once. Material: peripheral blood, obtained on day 0 of AZD1222 vaccination. These receptors came from an adult in good health.

The chain links TRBV29-1 to TRBJ1-2; a weak D match, TRBD1 (5 bases). Trimming removed 6 bases from V and 1 base from J, with 12 bases in between. The CDR3 is made up of 13 amino acids. Germline CDR1 reads SQVTM; CDR2 reads ANQGSEA. The DNA for the CDR3 is TGCAGCGTCGCCTGGGGGGTTAACTATGGCTACACCTTC. It codes for CSVAWGVNYGYTF.

This chain links TRBV9 with TRBJ2-2; 8 positions match TRBD2. The CDR3 is 16 amino acids. Germline V gene lookup returns CDR1 SGDLS and CDR2 YYNGEE. V shed 1 base, J shed 7 bases, and the junction held 9 bases outside the gene matches. The CDR3 sequence: CASSVTSGRTNGELFF. In DNA form, the CDR3 reads TGTGCCAGCAGCGTAACGAGCGGGAGAACGAACGGGGAGCTGTTTTTT.

V and J are TRBV4-1 and TRBJ2-2; possibly TRBD2 for D (6 bases). The CDR3 spans 15 residues. Trimming took 4 bases from V and 5 from J, leaving 14 bases between them. CDR1 and CDR2 from the germline V gene are MGHRA and YSYEKL. Here the CDR3 DNA reads TGCGCCAGCAGCCTCAATGTTGGGGGGACCGGGGAGCTGTTTTTT. Its translation: CASSLNVGGTGELFF.